This T cell receptor beta chain emerged from a study of T cell responses to AZD1222 COVID-19 vaccine. General study results and limits: In all cases, repertoires were sampled only after the peak T cell response. Just five or six AZD1222 recipients were seropositive at baseline. A mostly white British donor set with more females was recruited, and clonal diversity was possibly underestimated.

Clones were sequenced by immunoSEQ multiplex PCR, and TCRdb holds only the in-frame ones, with some missing. The table lists fewer than 130,000 clones, over 90% of them singletons. To note about this clone: The antigen is unknown.

This clonotype originated in an adult who received the AZD1222 COVID-19 vaccine. The sequences come from peripheral blood, collected 28 days after the second AZD1222 dose.

The CDR3 bases are TGTGCCAGCAGTCTGGACGGGGGATCCATTGAAGCTTTCTTT. This translates into CASSLDGGSIEAFF. The gene calls are TRBV9 and TRBJ1-1; D is possibly TRBD1 (5 bases). V was clipped by 5 bases and J by 7 bases, with 18 bases between them. The CDR3 length is 14 residues. Germline-derived CDR1 and CDR2 are SGDLS and YYNGEE.